This T cell receptor (beta chain) was identified in a study of early T cells in non-severe SARS-CoV-2 infection. Study-wide context: It was bulk RNA from unsorted whole blood that was sequenced, and the chains were unpaired.

V was pared by 1 base and J by 12 bases, with 13 bases between. The CDR3 consists of 13 residues. Germline V gene sequence: CDR1 SGHTA, CDR2 FQGTGA. Researchers tagged individual cDNA molecules with unique molecular identifiers. TCRdb re-called the 5' RACE reads with MiXCR, one entry per CDR3 protein. The sample records about 75,000 distinct CDR3 sequences, around 10% being singletons. This clonotype was seen only a few times. The origin of this receptor is an adult who was a healthcare worker with PCR-confirmed SARS-CoV-2 infection or an uninfected control (not recorded which). J is TRBJ2-1 and V is TRBV7-3; D is undetermined. Sequencing was performed on whole blood, taken at baseline. The CDR3 here is CASSLRRKDAQFF. CDR3 nucleotide sequence: TGTGCCAGCAGCTTAAGGCGAAAGGATGCGCAGTTCTTC.